These 3 T cell receptor beta chains were all obtained from the same sample, sequenced in a study of PD-1 blockade in classical Hodgkin lymphoma. The assay was immunoSEQ multiplex PCR, and TCRdb's table has in-frame clones only and misses some. The sample has more than 50,000 clones, around 91% seen once. The patients all showed relapse after autologous stem cell transplantation, while their brentuximab vedotin exposure varied. This specimen consisted of peripheral blood mononuclear cells (PBMCs), obtained at baseline. The receptors were gathered from a human donor with classical Hodgkin lymphoma.

CDR3: CASSLAFGFLNTEAFF. DNA for the CDR3: TGTGCCAGCAGCTTGGCCTTTGGCTTTCTGAACACTGAAGCTTTCTTT. The chain is built from TRBV5-6 and TRBJ1-1; no firm D call. Germline CDR1 is SGHDT and CDR2 is YYEEEE. The CDR3 is 16 residues long. Trimming removed 0 bases from V and 0 bases from J, with 12 bases in between.

This chain's CDR3 is CASSPQGGTEAFF. Here the CDR3 DNA reads TGTGCCAGCAGTCCGCAAGGGGGCACTGAAGCTTTCTTT. This chain joins TRBV27 and TRBJ1-1, with a weak D call TRBD1 (6 bases). Trimming removed 5 bases from V and 4 bases from J, with 11 bases in between. Per germline, CDR1 MNHEY and CDR2 SMNVEV (reference sequence). CDR3 size: 13 residues.

The chain employs TRBV5-1 and TRBJ2-3; perhaps TRBD1 as D (6 bases). This CDR3 is built from 16 residues. Germline V gives CDR1 SGHRS, CDR2 YFSETQ. Trimming removed 2 bases at V and 4 bases at J, with 17 bases between. The CDR3 here is CASSFRTALNADTQYF. The CDR3 coding sequence is TGCGCCAGCAGCTTCAGGACAGCCCTAAACGCAGATACGCAGTATTTT.